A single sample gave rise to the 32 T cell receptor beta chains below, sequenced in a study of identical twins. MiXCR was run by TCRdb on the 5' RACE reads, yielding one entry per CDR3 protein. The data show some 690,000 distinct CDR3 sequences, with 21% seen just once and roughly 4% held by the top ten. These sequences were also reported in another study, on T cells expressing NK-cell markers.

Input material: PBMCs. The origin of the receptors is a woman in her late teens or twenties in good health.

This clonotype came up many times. The CDR3 is CASSQGRIGEQFF. CDR3 DNA: TGTGCCAGCAGCCAAGGGCGAATCGGTGAGCAGTTCTTC. V gene TRBV3-1 combines with J gene TRBJ2-1; D not certain. CDR1 is LGHDT, CDR2 YNNKEL, per germline (reference sequence). The CDR3 spans 13 residues. V lost 1 base and J lost 9, with 10 bases in between.

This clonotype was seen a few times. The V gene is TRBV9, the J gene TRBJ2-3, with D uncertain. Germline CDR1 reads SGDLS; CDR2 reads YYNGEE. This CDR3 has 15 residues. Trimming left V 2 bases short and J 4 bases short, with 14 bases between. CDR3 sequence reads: CASSVRAVDADTQYF. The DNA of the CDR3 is TGTGCCAGCAGCGTGCGAGCTGTAGACGCAGATACGCAGTATTTT.

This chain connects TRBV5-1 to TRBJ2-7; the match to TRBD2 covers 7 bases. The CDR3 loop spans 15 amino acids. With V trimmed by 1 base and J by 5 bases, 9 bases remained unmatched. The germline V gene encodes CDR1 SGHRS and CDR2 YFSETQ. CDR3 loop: CASSLTTGTTDEQYF. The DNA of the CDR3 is TGCGCCAGCAGCTTGACCACCGGGACTACTGACGAGCAGTACTTC. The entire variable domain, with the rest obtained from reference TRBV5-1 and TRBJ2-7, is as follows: KAGVTQTPRYLIKTRGQQVTLSCSPISGHRSVSWYQQTPGQGLQFLFEYFSETQRNKGNFPGRFSGRQFSNSRSEMNVSTLELGDSALYLCASSLTTGTTDEQYFGPGTRLTVT.

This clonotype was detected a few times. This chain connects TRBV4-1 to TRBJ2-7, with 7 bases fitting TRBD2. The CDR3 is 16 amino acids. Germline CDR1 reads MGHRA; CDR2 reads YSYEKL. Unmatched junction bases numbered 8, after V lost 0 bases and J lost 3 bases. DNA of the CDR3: TGCGCCAGCAGCCAAGAATGGCGGGAGCCATACTACGAGCAGTACTTC. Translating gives CASSQEWREPYYEQYF.

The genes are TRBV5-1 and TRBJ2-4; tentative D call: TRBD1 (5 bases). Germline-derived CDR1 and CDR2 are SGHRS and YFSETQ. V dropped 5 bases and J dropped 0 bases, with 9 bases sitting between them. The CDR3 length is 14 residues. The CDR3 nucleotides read TGCGCCAGCAGAGGGGCTGAAGCCAAAAACATTCAGTACTTC. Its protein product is CASRGAEAKNIQYF.

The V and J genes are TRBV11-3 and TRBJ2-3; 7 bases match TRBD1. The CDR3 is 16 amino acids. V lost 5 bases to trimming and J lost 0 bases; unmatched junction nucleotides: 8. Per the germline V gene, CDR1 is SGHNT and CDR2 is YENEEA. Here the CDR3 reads CASSPGATGSTDTQYF. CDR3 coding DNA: TGTGCCAGCAGCCCAGGGGCGACAGGGAGCACAGATACGCAGTATTTT.

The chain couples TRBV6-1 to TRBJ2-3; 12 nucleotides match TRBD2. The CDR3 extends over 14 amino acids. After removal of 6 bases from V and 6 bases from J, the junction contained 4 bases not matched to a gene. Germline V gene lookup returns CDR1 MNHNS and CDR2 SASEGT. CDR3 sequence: CASRLAGGPDTQYF. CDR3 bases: TGTGCCAGCAGACTAGCGGGGGGCCCGGATACGCAGTATTTT.

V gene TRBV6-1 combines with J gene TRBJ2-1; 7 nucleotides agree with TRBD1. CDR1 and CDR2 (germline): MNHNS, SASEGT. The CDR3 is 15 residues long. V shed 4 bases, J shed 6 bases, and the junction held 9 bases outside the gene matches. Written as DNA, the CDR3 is TGTGCCAGCAGTGCCCCAGAACAGGGGAGCAATGAGCAGTTCTTC. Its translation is CASSAPEQGSNEQFF.

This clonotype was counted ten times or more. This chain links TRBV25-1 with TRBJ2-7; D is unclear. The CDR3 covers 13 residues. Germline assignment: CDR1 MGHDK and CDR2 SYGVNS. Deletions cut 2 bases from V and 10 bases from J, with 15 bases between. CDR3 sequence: CASSERTTVGQYF. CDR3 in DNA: TGTGCCAGCAGTGAACGGACCACGGTCGGCCAGTACTTC.

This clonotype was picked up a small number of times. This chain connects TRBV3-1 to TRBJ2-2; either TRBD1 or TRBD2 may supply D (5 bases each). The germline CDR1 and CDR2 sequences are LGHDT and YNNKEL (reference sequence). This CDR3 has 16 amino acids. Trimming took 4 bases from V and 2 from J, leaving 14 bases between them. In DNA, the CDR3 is TGTGCCAGCAGCCCTCTGGGACCGCCAAACACCGGGGAGCTGTTTTTT. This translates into CASSPLGPPNTGELFF.

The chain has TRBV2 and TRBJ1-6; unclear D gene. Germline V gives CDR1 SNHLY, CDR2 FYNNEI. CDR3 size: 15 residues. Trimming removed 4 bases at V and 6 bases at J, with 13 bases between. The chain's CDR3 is CASSVWAEGNSPLHF. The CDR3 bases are TGTGCCAGCAGTGTGTGGGCCGAGGGTAATTCACCCCTCCACTTT.

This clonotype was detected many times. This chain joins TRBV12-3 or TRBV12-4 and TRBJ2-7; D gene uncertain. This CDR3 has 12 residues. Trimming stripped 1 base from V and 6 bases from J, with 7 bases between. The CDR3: CASSLGPSEQYF. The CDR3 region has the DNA TGTGCCAGCAGTTTAGGTCCTTCCGAGCAGTACTTC.

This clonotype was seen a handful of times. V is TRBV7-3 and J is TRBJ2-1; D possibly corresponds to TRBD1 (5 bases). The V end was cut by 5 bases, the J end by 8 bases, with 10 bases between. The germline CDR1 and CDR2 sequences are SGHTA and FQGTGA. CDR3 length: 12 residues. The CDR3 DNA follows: TGTGCCAGCAGCCCGCAGGGATATGAGCAGTTCTTC. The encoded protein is CASSPQGYEQFF.

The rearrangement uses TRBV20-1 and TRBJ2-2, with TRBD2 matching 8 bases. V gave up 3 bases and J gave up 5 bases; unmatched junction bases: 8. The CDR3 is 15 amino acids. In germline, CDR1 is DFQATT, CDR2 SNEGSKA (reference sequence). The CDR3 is CSARGLGGWTGELFF. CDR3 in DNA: TGCAGTGCTAGGGGACTAGGAGGGTGGACCGGGGAGCTGTTTTTT.

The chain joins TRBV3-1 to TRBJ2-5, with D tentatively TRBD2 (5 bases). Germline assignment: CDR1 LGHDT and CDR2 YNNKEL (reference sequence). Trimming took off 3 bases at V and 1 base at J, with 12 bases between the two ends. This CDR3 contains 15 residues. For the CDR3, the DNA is TGTGCCAGCAGCCAGGCGGGTGATATCCAAGAGACCCAGTACTTC. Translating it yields CASSQAGDIQETQYF.

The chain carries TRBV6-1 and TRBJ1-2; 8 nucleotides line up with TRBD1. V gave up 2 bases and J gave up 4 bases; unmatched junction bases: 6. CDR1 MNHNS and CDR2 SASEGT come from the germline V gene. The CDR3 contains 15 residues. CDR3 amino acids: CASSEHIQGGYGYTF. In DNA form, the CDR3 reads TGTGCCAGCAGTGAACATATACAGGGGGGCTATGGCTACACCTTC.

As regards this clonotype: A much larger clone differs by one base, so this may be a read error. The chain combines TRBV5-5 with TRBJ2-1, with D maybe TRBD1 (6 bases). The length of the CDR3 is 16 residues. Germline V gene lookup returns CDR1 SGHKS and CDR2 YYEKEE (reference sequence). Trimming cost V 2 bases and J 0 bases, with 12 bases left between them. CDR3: CASSFRVRGSYNEQFF. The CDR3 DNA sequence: TGTGCCAGCAGCTTCCGGGTCAGGGGCTCCTACAATGAGCAGTTCTTC.

As DNA, the CDR3 is TGCGCCAGCAGCTCTCAGGACGTACCCTACGAGCAGTACTTC. Its translation is CASSSQDVPYEQYF. The rearrangement uses TRBV5-1 and TRBJ2-7, with D uncertain. Germline V lookup: CDR1 SGHRS, CDR2 YFSETQ. Trimming left V 3 bases short and J 2 bases short, with 12 bases between. The CDR3 is 14 residues long.

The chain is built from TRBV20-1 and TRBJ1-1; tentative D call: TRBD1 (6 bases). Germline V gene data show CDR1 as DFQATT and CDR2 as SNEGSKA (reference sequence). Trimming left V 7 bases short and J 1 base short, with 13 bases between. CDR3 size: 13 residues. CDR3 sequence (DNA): TGCAGTGTCTCAGGGGACTCGAACACTGAAGCTTTCTTT. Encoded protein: CSVSGDSNTEAFF.

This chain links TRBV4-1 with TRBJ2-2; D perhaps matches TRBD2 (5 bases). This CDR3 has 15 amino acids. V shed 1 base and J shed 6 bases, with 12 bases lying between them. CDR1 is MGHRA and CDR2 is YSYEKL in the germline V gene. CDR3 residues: CASSQVEAGAGELFF. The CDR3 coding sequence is TGCGCCAGCAGCCAAGTAGAGGCGGGCGCCGGGGAGCTGTTTTTT.

The CDR3 sequence is CASSLGERDGTGELFF. The CDR3 DNA follows: TGTGCCAGCAGCTTAGGAGAGAGGGATGGCACCGGGGAGCTGTTTTTT. V gene TRBV7-9 combines with J gene TRBJ2-2; perhaps TRBD2 as D (5 bases). There are 16 residues in the CDR3. The V end lost 1 base, the J end lost 4 bases, and 13 bases lay between the germline ends. Germline V gene lookup returns CDR1 SEHNR and CDR2 FQNEAQ (reference sequence).

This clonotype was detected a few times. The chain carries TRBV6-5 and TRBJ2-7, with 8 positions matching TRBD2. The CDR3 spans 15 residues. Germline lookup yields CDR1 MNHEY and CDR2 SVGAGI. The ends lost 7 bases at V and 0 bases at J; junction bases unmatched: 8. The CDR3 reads CASTSISGSSYEQYF. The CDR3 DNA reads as TGTGCCAGCACTTCCATAAGCGGGAGCTCCTACGAGCAGTACTTC.

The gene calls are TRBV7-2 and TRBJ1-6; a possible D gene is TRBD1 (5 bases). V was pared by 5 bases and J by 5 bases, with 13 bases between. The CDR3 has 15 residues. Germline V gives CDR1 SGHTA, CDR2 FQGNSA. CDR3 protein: CASSRSWGNNSPLHF. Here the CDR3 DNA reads TGTGCCAGCAGCCGAAGTTGGGGGAATAATTCACCCCTCCACTTT.

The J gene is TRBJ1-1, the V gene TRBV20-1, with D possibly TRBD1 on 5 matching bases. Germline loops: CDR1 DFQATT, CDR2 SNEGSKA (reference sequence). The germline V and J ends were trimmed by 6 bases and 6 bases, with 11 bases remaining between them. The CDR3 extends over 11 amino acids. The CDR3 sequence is CSAGGRPEAFF. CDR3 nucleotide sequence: TGCAGTGCCGGGGGTAGGCCTGAAGCTTTCTTT.

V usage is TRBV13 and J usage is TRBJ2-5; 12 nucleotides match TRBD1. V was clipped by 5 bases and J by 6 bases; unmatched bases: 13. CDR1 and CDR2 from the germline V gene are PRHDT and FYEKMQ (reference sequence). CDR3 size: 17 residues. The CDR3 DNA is TGTGCCAGCAGCATTTACACCGGGACAGGGGGCTTGAAGACCCAGTACTTC. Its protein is CASSIYTGTGGLKTQYF.

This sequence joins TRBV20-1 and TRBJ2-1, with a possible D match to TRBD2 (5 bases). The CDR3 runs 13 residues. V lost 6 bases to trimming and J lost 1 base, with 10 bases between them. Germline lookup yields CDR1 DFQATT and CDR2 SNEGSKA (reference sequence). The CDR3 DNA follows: TGCAGTGCCCCTCGGGGTTCCTACAATGAGCAGTTCTTC. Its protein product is CSAPRGSYNEQFF.

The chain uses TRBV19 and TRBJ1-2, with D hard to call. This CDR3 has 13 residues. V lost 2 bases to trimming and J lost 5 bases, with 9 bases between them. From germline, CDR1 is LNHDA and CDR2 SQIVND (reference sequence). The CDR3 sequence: CASSINSGYGYTF. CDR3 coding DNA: TGTGCCAGTAGTATAAACTCCGGATATGGCTACACCTTC.

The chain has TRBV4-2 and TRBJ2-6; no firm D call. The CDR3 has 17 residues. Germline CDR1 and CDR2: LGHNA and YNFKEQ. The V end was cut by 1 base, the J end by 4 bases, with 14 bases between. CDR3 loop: CASSQVMFMTGANVLTF. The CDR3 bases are TGTGCCAGCAGCCAAGTAATGTTTATGACCGGGGCCAACGTCCTGACTTTC.

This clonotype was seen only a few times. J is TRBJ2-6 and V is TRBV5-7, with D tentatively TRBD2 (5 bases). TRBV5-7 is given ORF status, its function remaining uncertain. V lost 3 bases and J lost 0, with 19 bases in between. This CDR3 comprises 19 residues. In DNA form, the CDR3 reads TGTGCCAGCAGCTACCGGGGTAGTAATTCTCTCTCTGGGGCCAACGTCCTGACTTTC. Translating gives CASSYRGSNSLSGANVLTF.

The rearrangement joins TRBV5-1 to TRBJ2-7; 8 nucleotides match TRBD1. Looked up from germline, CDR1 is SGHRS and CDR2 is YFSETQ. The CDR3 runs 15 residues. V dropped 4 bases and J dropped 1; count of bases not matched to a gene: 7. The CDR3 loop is CASSHGQGWSYEQYF. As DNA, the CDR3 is TGCGCCAGCAGCCACGGACAGGGTTGGTCCTACGAGCAGTACTTC.

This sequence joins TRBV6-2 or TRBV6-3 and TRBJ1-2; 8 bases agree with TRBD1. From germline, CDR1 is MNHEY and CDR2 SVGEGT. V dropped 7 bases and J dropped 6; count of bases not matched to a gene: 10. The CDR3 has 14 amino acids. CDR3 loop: CASTPTGETDGYTF. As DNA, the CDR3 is TGTGCCAGCACACCGACAGGGGAGACCGATGGCTACACCTTC.

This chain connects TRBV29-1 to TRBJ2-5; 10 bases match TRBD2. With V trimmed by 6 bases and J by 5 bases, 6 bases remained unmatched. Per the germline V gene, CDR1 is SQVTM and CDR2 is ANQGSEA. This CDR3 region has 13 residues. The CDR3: CSVLLAGVETQYF. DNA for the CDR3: TGCAGCGTCCTCCTAGCGGGAGTGGAGACCCAGTACTTC.